These 30 T cell receptor beta chains originate from one sample sequenced in a study of patients and donors after allogeneic stem cell transplantation (dated by TCRdb to 2020 to 2021). The library was prepared using RT-PCR. These reads were obtained on a NextSeq 550. TCRdb's own reprocessing of the public reads used fastp at Q25 and MiXCR and kept productive beta chains. Rows are combined by CDR3 protein, so each entry shows the most common genes and DNA. This sample has approximately 200,000 distinct CDR3 sequences in its table, and over 12% of those were observed once. Around a tenth of the sample is taken by the ten largest. The source material was blood, either unsorted or a sorted T cell fraction (not recorded which). These receptors all come from a human donor who was either an allogeneic HSCT recipient or a stem cell or donor lymphocyte infusion donor (not recorded which). It is not recorded whose cells these are; they may come from a transplant donor.

This clonotype has a handful of counts. This chain links TRBV3-1 with TRBJ2-5, with D possibly being TRBD1 (6 bases). The ends were cut back, 0 bases at V and 3 bases at J, with 8 bases in the middle. The CDR3 covers 14 residues. Germline V gene data show CDR1 as LGHDT and CDR2 as YNNKEL (reference sequence). The chain's CDR3 is CASSQENREETQYF. The CDR3 nucleotides read TGTGCCAGCAGCCAAGAGAACAGGGAAGAGACCCAGTACTTC.

This clonotype occurred many times. The chain links TRBV3-1 to TRBJ2-2, with 11 nucleotides matching TRBD2. With V trimmed by 4 bases and J by 5 bases, 3 bases remained unmatched. Germline-derived CDR1 and CDR2 are LGHDT and YNNKEL (reference sequence). The CDR3 spans 15 residues. The CDR3 sequence: CASSPSGGPTGELFF. CDR3 nucleotide sequence: TGTGCCAGCAGCCCTAGCGGGGGGCCTACCGGGGAGCTGTTTTTT.

The sample holds many counts of this clonotype. The chain has TRBV5-1 and TRBJ2-1; D ambiguous. This CDR3 contains 13 residues. With 0 bases removed from V and 3 bases from J, the gap between germline ends came to 4 bases. CDR1 SGHRS and CDR2 YFSETQ come from the germline V gene. The chain's CDR3 is CASSLENYNEQFF. As DNA, the CDR3 is TGCGCCAGCAGCTTGGAAAACTACAATGAGCAGTTCTTC.

The chain has TRBV24-1 and TRBJ2-5; D is uncertain. Germline loops: CDR1 KGHDR, CDR2 SFDVKD. The CDR3 has 15 residues. Trimming shortened V by 4 bases and J by 1 base, and 12 bases separated the two germline ends. The CDR3 sequence: CATSDPKAIQETQYF. CDR3 nucleotide sequence: TGTGCCACCAGTGACCCGAAGGCGATCCAAGAGACCCAGTACTTC.

This clonotype has more than one count but fewer than ten. This sequence joins TRBV30 and TRBJ1-2; TRBD1 matches 8 bases. The CDR3 covers 13 residues. Per germline, CDR1 GTSNPN and CDR2 SVGIG (reference sequence). V lost 4 bases to trimming and J lost 6 bases; unmatched junction nucleotides: 7. CDR3 DNA sequence: TGTGCCTGGAATGACAGGGGATGGGATGGCTACACCTTC. Amino acids: CAWNDRGWDGYTF.

V gene TRBV5-1 combines with J gene TRBJ2-1, with 8 nucleotides matching TRBD2. After removal of 7 bases from V and 0 bases from J, the junction contained 12 bases not matched to a gene. Germline V CDR1 and CDR2: SGHRS, YFSETQ. The CDR3 has 17 amino acids. The CDR3 sequence: CASGSSGGLSSYNEQFF. For the CDR3, the DNA is TGCGCCAGCGGAAGTTCGGGAGGGCTGAGCTCCTACAATGAGCAGTTCTTC.

The rearrangement joins TRBV19 to TRBJ1-6, with a possible D match to TRBD1 (6 bases). This CDR3 is 14 amino acids long. Germline V gives CDR1 LNHDA, CDR2 SQIVND (reference sequence). Trimming cost V 7 bases and J 7 bases, with 14 bases left between them. Here the CDR3 reads CASNRGQTNSPLHF. CDR3 in DNA: TGTGCCAGTAACAGAGGACAGACGAATTCACCCCTCCACTTT. Combining the CDR3 with reference TRBV19 and TRBJ1-6 gives the whole variable domain DGGITQSPKYLFRKEGQNVTLSCEQNLNHDAMYWYRQDPGQGLRLIYYSQIVNDFQKGDIAEGYSVSREKKESFPLTVTSAQKNPTAFYLCASNRGQTNSPLHFGNGTRLTVT.

In this sample, this clonotype turned up many times. This chain uses TRBV3-1 with TRBJ2-7; 8 bases agree with TRBD2. CDR3 size: 15 residues. Germline V lookup: CDR1 LGHDT, CDR2 YNNKEL (reference sequence). The trim removed 1 base at V and 1 base at J, leaving 3 bases unmatched. CDR3 sequence: CASSQGGGSSYEQYF. The CDR3 DNA reads as TGTGCCAGCAGCCAAGGCGGGGGGTCTTCCTACGAGCAGTACTTC.

This clonotype has just a few counts. V and J are TRBV2 and TRBJ2-1, with 8 bases aligning to TRBD2. The CDR3 totals 15 residues. Germline trimming cut 5 bases from V and 10 bases from J; bases unmatched to any gene: 13. Germline V CDR1 and CDR2: SNHLY, FYNNEI. CDR3 in DNA: TGTGCCAGCAGTAATAGCGGGGAGCCGGGTCGCGAGCAGTTCTTC. Translation: CASSNSGEPGREQFF. The variable domain in full, completed from reference TRBV2 and TRBJ2-1, reads EPEVTQTPSHQVTQMGQEVILRCVPISNHLYFYWYRQILGQKVEFLVSFYNNEISEKSEIFDDQFSVERPDGSNFTLKIRSTKLEDSAMYFCASSNSGEPGREQFFGPGTRLTVL.

This clonotype was recorded a few times. The V and J genes are TRBV12-3 or TRBV12-4 and TRBJ1-1; no firm D call. This CDR3 has 14 residues. V lost 5 bases to trimming and J lost 6 bases, with 16 bases between them. The CDR3 region has the DNA TGTGCCAGCAGTCTGATGGCAGTAGCCTCTGAAGCTTTCTTT. It codes for CASSLMAVASEAFF.

With regard to this clonotype: Given a much more abundant clone one base away, this may be a read error. The chain recombines TRBV5-4 with TRBJ1-1; D may be TRBD1 (5 bases). Germline V gene lookup returns CDR1 SGHNT and CDR2 YYREEE (reference sequence). The germline V and J ends were trimmed by 3 bases and 5 bases, with 14 bases remaining between them. This CDR3 is built from 14 residues. Here the CDR3 DNA reads TGTGCCAGCAGCTCTGGGTCCCGGGGGACTGAAGCTTTCTTT. Amino acids: CASSSGSRGTEAFF.

This clonotype came up many times. V and J are TRBV19 and TRBJ1-2, with D perhaps matching TRBD1 (6 bases). In germline, CDR1 is LNHDA, CDR2 SQIVND (reference sequence). The CDR3 extends over 15 amino acids. V was pared by 2 bases and J by 2 bases, with 12 bases between. CDR3 residues: CASSITGLLNYGYTF. CDR3 coding DNA: TGTGCCAGTAGTATAACAGGGTTGCTCAACTATGGCTACACCTTC.

In this sample, this clonotype turned up many times. The rearrangement links TRBV12-3 or TRBV12-4 to TRBJ1-6; D gene ambiguous. The CDR3 is 14 residues long. Trimming left V 2 bases short and J 8 bases short, with 10 bases between. The CDR3 protein is CASSLRVKDSPLHF. In nucleotides, the CDR3 is TGTGCCAGCAGTTTAAGGGTAAAGGATTCACCCCTCCACTTT.

This clonotype was found a few times. The CDR3 protein is CASSFGGGTYNEQFF. In nucleotides, the CDR3 is TGTGCCAGCAGTTTCGGGGGTGGCACCTACAATGAGCAGTTCTTC. The chain is built from TRBV12-3 or TRBV12-4 and TRBJ2-1; possible D gene TRBD2, 6 bases. Trimming shortened V by 3 bases and J by 2 bases, and 11 bases separated the two germline ends. The CDR3 contains 15 residues.

This clonotype turned up a few times. This chain uses TRBV27 with TRBJ2-7; TRBD1 aligns across 7 bases. V trimming: 3 bases; J trimming: 2 bases; junction bases outside the gene matches: 7. This CDR3 has 15 amino acids. From germline, CDR1 is MNHEY and CDR2 SMNVEV (reference sequence). CDR3 bases: TGTGCCAGCAGTTTCTGGACAGGTTACCCCTACGAGCAGTACTTC. This gives the protein CASSFWTGYPYEQYF.

The chain links TRBV13 to TRBJ2-1, with D tentatively TRBD2 (5 bases). Germline assignment: CDR1 PRHDT and CDR2 FYEKMQ (reference sequence). The CDR3 runs to 15 residues. Trimming left V 1 base short and J 4 bases short, with 11 bases between. As DNA, the CDR3 is TGTGCCAGCAGCTTAGTTAGCGAGAATTACAATGAGCAGTTCTTC. The encoded protein is CASSLVSENYNEQFF.

A word on this clonotype: At one end, the junction sequence differs from germline, possibly due to a read error. V usage is TRBV7-9 and J usage is TRBJ2-7; 7 nucleotides align to TRBD1. CDR1 SEHNR and CDR2 FQNEAQ come from the germline V gene (reference sequence). CDR3 size: 14 residues. The CDR3 DNA reads TGTGCCTGCAGCTTAGGCCAGGGGGTGGGGGAGCAGTACTTC. As protein: CACSLGQGVGEQYF.

The chain is built from TRBV6-6 and TRBJ1-5; the D gene is possibly TRBD1 (5 bases). The CDR3 has 13 amino acids. Germline V gene lookup returns CDR1 MNHNY and CDR2 SVGAGI (reference sequence). The germline V and J ends were trimmed by 4 bases and 7 bases, with 11 bases remaining between them. CDR3 residues: CASSSVGPQPQHF. The DNA for the CDR3 is TGTGCCAGCAGTTCAGTGGGACCCCAGCCCCAGCATTTT.

The genes are TRBV3-1 and TRBJ1-2; D gene uncertain. Germline V gene lookup returns CDR1 LGHDT and CDR2 YNNKEL (reference sequence). This CDR3 contains 14 residues. V lost 0 bases and J lost 4, with 9 bases in between. The CDR3 region is CASSQDYPFYGYTF. CDR3 sequence (DNA): TGTGCCAGCAGCCAAGATTATCCTTTCTATGGCTACACCTTC.

This clonotype has just a few counts. This rearrangement joins TRBV11-2 to TRBJ2-3, with D unclear. The V gene lost 2 bases and the J gene lost 4 bases, with 10 bases spanning the gap. This CDR3 has 14 amino acids. Germline V gene data show CDR1 as SGHAT and CDR2 as FQNNGV. CDR3 protein: CASSLPPEADTQYF. CDR3 sequence (DNA): TGTGCCAGCAGCTTACCCCCCGAGGCAGATACGCAGTATTTT. Using reference TRBV11-2 and TRBJ2-3 for the parts outside the CDR3, the full variable domain is EAGVAQSPRYKIIEKRQSVAFWCNPISGHATLYWYQQILGQGPKLLIQFQNNGVVDDSQLPKDRFSAERLKGVDSTLKIQPAKLEDSAVYLCASSLPPEADTQYFGPGTRLTVL.

This clonotype was counted ten times or more. The chain carries TRBV4-3 and TRBJ2-3; 9 positions agree with TRBD2. The CDR3 extends over 15 amino acids. Germline lookup yields CDR1 LGHNA and CDR2 YSLEER. V trimming: 2 bases; J trimming: 6 bases; junction bases outside the gene matches: 6. CDR3 residues: CASSQRGGGADTQYF. CDR3 DNA: TGCGCCAGCAGCCAAAGGGGCGGGGGGGCTGATACGCAGTATTTT.

For the CDR3, the DNA is TGTGCCACCAGTGACCCTAACAGGGTTTCCCACGAGCAGTACTTC. Its translation is CATSDPNRVSHEQYF. The chain is built from TRBV24-1 and TRBJ2-7; tentatively, D is TRBD1 (6 bases). There are 15 residues in the CDR3. V lost 4 bases, J lost 5 bases, and 17 bases lay in between. Germline values: CDR1 KGHDR, CDR2 SFDVKD.

This clonotype was picked up many times. This chain connects TRBV2 to TRBJ2-5; TRBD2 agrees at 8 bases. CDR1 and CDR2 (germline): SNHLY, FYNNEI. J lost 3 bases, V lost 0 bases, and 3 bases had no gene match. This CDR3 region has 15 residues. The CDR3 spells CASSEARGEKETQYF. In DNA form, the CDR3 reads TGTGCCAGCAGTGAAGCGCGGGGGGAGAAAGAGACCCAGTACTTC.

This clonotype was recorded a few times. The rearrangement uses TRBV20-1 and TRBJ2-4; D possibly corresponds to TRBD1 (6 bases). The CDR3 is 14 amino acids. The V gene's germline CDR1 is DFQATT and CDR2 SNEGSKA (reference sequence). V lost 3 bases and J lost 4, with 13 bases in between. The CDR3 DNA reads as TGCAGTGCTAGGCAACCACAGGGTAAAAACATTCAGTACTTC. Protein product: CSARQPQGKNIQYF.

This clonotype was detected only a few times. This chain joins TRBV3-1 and TRBJ2-5; TRBD2 might be the D (6 bases). Trimming took off 3 bases at V and 7 bases at J, with 9 bases between the two ends. Per germline, CDR1 LGHDT and CDR2 YNNKEL (reference sequence). The length of the CDR3 is 12 residues. DNA of the CDR3: TGTGCCAGCAGCCATTTCGGGGGGACCCAGTACTTC. Translated: CASSHFGGTQYF.

The V call is TRBV5-4, the J call TRBJ2-5, with 8 bases fitting TRBD1. V lost 4 bases and J lost 3; bases outside the gene matches: 8. The germline V gene encodes CDR1 SGHNT and CDR2 YYREEE (reference sequence). There are 15 residues in the CDR3. The CDR3 is CASSAPGGRKETQYF. For the CDR3, the DNA is TGTGCCAGCAGCGCCCCAGGGGGCAGAAAAGAGACCCAGTACTTC. The full variable domain, with the rest looked up from reference TRBV5-4 and TRBJ2-5, is ETGVTQSPTHLIKTRGQQVTLRCSSQSGHNTVSWYQQALGQGPQFIFQYYREEENGRGNFPPRFSGLQFPNYSSELNVNALELDDSALYLCASSAPGGRKETQYFGPGTRLLVL.

The CDR3 region has the DNA TGTGCCAGCAGTCGAAAGGGAATCCTTCCCTACGAGCAGTACTTC. The encoded protein is CASSRKGILPYEQYF. The rearrangement links TRBV27 to TRBJ2-7; D is unresolved. This CDR3 spans 15 amino acids. V lost 5 bases to trimming and J lost 2 bases, with 16 bases between them. The germline gives CDR1 MNHEY, CDR2 SMNVEV (reference sequence).

This clonotype was detected only a few times. The rearrangement uses TRBV5-1 and TRBJ2-3, with D possibly matching TRBD1 (6 bases). Looked up from germline, CDR1 is SGHRS and CDR2 is YFSETQ. V lost 1 base and J lost 2, with 17 bases in between. This CDR3 comprises 17 residues. The CDR3 loop reads CASSLSQGPGATDTQYF. The CDR3 DNA reads as TGCGCCAGCAGCTTGTCACAGGGCCCAGGGGCCACAGATACGCAGTATTTT.

This clonotype was detected only a few times. This may be a read error, as it is one base from a much larger clone. The chain uses TRBV7-2 and TRBJ1-6; D unclear. The CDR3 consists of 12 residues. Germline V gene sequence: CDR1 SGHTA, CDR2 FQGNSA. Trimming removed 0 bases at V and 13 bases at J, with 7 bases between. CDR3 sequence reads: CASSLALAPLHF. The DNA of the CDR3 is TGTGCCAGCAGCTTAGCCTTAGCCCCCCTCCACTTT.

This clonotype occurred many times. This chain joins TRBV2 and TRBJ2-5, with 7 bases fitting TRBD2. CDR1 SNHLY and CDR2 FYNNEI come from the germline V gene. This CDR3 comprises 14 residues. V lost 5 bases to trimming and J lost 5 bases; unmatched junction nucleotides: 8. The chain's CDR3 is CASSYQRDMETQYF. Written as DNA, the CDR3 is TGTGCCAGCAGTTATCAGCGGGATATGGAGACCCAGTACTTC.